These T cell receptor beta chains were read from a single sample in a study of technical replicates of blood from a handful of donors. The repertoire was sequenced with immunoSEQ multiplex PCR; TCRdb's copy has only in-frame clones and lacks some. This table has roughly 60,000 clones, nearly 90% appearing once. Sequenced sample: PBMCs. The source of these receptors is a human donor in good health. Some clones in this sample may be carry-over from other donors' samples. CDR3s include the opening cysteine and the closing phenylalanine or tryptophan. A D gene is named only where the DNA matches it firmly. Where a row states a size, it is once, few, many or the class of an expanded clone; other rows omit it.

v_call	clone_size	j_call	cdr3_length	d_call	cdr3_aa	cdr3_nt
TRBV14	once	TRBJ2-7	13	NA	CASSQEQGYEQYF	TGTGCCAGCAGCCAAGAGCAGGGCTACGAGCAGTACTTC
TRBV30	few	TRBJ1-2	15	NA	CAWSPFGTPHYGYTF	TGTGCCTGGAGTCCCTTCGGGACACCCCACTATGGCTACACCTTC
TRBV4-3	NA	TRBJ2-7	15	NA	CASSQDRQSYYEQYF	TGCGCCAGCAGCCAAGATCGTCAGTCATACTACGAGCAGTACTTC
TRBV30	NA	TRBJ1-1	14	NA	CAWTGGGSNTEAFF	TGTGCCTGGACCGGGGGGGGCTCGAACACTGAAGCTTTCTTT
TRBV4-3	NA	TRBJ1-1	16	TRBD1	CASSHVFRGRKGEAFF	TGCGCCAGCAGCCATGTCTTCAGGGGGCGCAAGGGCGAAGCTTTCTTT
TRBV9	NA	TRBJ2-2	17	TRBD2	CASSVIAGLAGSGELFF	TGTGCCAGCAGCGTAATTGCGGGACTAGCGGGATCCGGGGAGCTGTTTTTT
TRBV7-6	NA	TRBJ2-2	15	NA	CASSTDWENTGELFF	TGTGCCAGCAGTACGGACTGGGAAAACACCGGGGAGCTGTTTTTT
TRBV4-2	NA	TRBJ2-7	14	NA	CASSQVGGSYEQYF	TGTGCCAGCAGCCAAGTCGGGGGATCCTACGAGCAGTACTTC
TRBV7-9	NA	TRBJ1-1	13	NA	CASSLTGFGEAFF	TGTGCCAGCAGCTTAACAGGGTTCGGTGAAGCTTTCTTT
TRBV4-1	NA	TRBJ2-2	18	TRBD2	CASSRSIASGANTGELFF	TGCGCCAGCAGCCGGAGCATAGCTAGCGGGGCGAACACCGGGGAGCTGTTTTTT
TRBV7-9	NA	TRBJ2-3	16	NA	CASSPDFSTSTDTQYF	TGTGCCAGCAGCCCCGACTTTTCGACTAGCACAGATACGCAGTATTTT
TRBV2	NA	TRBJ2-7	14	TRBD1	CASSPGQGIHEQYF	TGTGCCAGCAGTCCGGGACAGGGGATCCACGAGCAGTACTTC
TRBV5-1	NA	TRBJ2-3	12	NA	CASSRTGDTQYF	TGCGCCAGCTCAAGGACGGGGGATACGCAGTATTTT
TRBV6-1	NA	TRBJ1-2	15	TRBD1	CASSETGQGNYGYTF	TGTGCCAGCAGTGAAACTGGACAGGGTAACTATGGCTACACCTTC
TRBV20-1	NA	TRBJ2-7	11	NA	CSALTAYEQYF	TGCAGTGCTCTGACAGCATACGAGCAGTACTTC
TRBV12-5	few	TRBJ1-1	13	NA	CASGLDPSTEAFF	TGTGCTAGTGGTTTGGATCCGAGCACTGAAGCTTTCTTT
TRBV25-1	few	TRBJ1-4	13	NA	CASKDSFNEKLFF	TGTGCCAGCAAGGACAGCTTTAATGAAAAACTGTTTTTT
TRBV5-5	NA	TRBJ1-6	15	NA	CASSLVLAGLSPLHF	TGTGCCAGCAGCTTGGTTTTGGCAGGGCTTTCACCCCTCCACTTT
TRBV7-2	NA	TRBJ1-2	14	NA	CASSLQGRSDGYTF	TGTGCCAGCAGCTTACAGGGGCGATCGGATGGCTACACCTTC
TRBV9	NA	TRBJ2-1	17	TRBD2	CASLALAGVSSYNEQFF	TGTGCCAGCCTGGCACTAGCGGGGGTGAGCTCCTACAATGAGCAGTTCTTC
TRBV7-9	NA	TRBJ2-2	14	NA	CASSRSRDTGELFF	TGTGCCAGCAGCCGCAGTCGGGACACCGGGGAGCTGTTTTTT
TRBV9	NA	TRBJ2-7	13	NA	CASSVGSSYEQYF	TGTGCCAGCAGCGTAGGCAGTTCCTACGAGCAGTACTTC
TRBV6-1	once	TRBJ1-5	14	TRBD1	CASSELTGVQPQHF	TGTGCCAGCAGTGAGCTGACAGGGGTTCAGCCCCAGCATTTT
TRBV18	NA	TRBJ2-5	12	NA	CASSPRGETQYF	TGTGCCAGCTCACCAAGGGGGGAGACCCAGTACTTC
TRBV5-1	NA	TRBJ1-1	13	NA	CASSSGGNSEAFF	TGCGCCAGCAGCTCTGGGGGCAACAGTGAAGCTTTCTTT
TRBV14	once	TRBJ2-1	18	TRBD2	CASSHALGAGGNYNEQFF	TGTGCCAGCAGCCACGCTCTGGGGGCGGGGGGGAACTACAATGAGCAGTTCTTC
TRBV18	NA	TRBJ1-3	14	NA	CASSPGLTGNTIYF	TGTGCCAGCTCACCAGGACTTACTGGAAACACCATATATTTT